The 8 T cell receptor beta chains listed next were all sequenced from one sample in a study of Ad26.COV2.S vaccination and SARS-CoV-2 variants. The assay was immunoSEQ multiplex PCR, and TCRdb's table has in-frame clones only and misses some. There are some 390,000 clones in the sample; approximately 90% occur only once, and over 1.5% lies in the top ten. Treatment: 19 received Ad26.COV2.S at low or high dose, single or two shots; about 5 received placebo; per-sample allocation not given. Sample collection was performed on day 63 after the first vaccine or placebo injection. The sequencing here drew on peripheral blood, taken in a trial of Ad26.COV2.S vaccine versus placebo. These receptors originate from a person aged 18-65 years who received the Ad26.COV2.S COVID-19 vaccine or a placebo.

The chain carries TRBV3-1 (or the pseudogene TRBV3-2) and TRBJ2-7; D unclear. The CDR3 runs to 14 residues. Between the trimmed V and J ends, which lost 1 base and 6 bases, there was a span of 13 bases. The V gene's germline CDR1 is LGHDT and CDR2 YNNKEL (reference sequence). This CDR3 reads CASSQVDGLGEQYF. The CDR3 nucleotides are TGTGCCAGCAGCCAAGTAGATGGCTTAGGCGAGCAGTACTTC.

This clone was picked up one time. The chain couples TRBV9 to TRBJ2-1; D might be TRBD1 (5 bases). The V gene's germline CDR1 is SGDLS and CDR2 YYNGEE. The V end lost 4 bases, the J end lost 4 bases, and 9 bases lay between the germline ends. The length of the CDR3 is 13 residues. The CDR3 sequence is CASSLDSYNEQFF. CDR3 DNA sequence: TGTGCCAGCAGCCTCGACAGTTACAATGAGCAGTTCTTC.

The J gene is TRBJ1-5, the V gene TRBV19; TRBD1 matches 10 bases. The CDR3 loop spans 15 amino acids. CDR1 is LNHDA, CDR2 SQIVND, per germline (reference sequence). Losses at the gene ends were 4 bases for V and 5 bases for J; bases not matched to a gene: 5. CDR3 sequence reads: CASSTGTGVHQPQHF. As DNA, the CDR3 is TGTGCCAGTAGTACCGGGACAGGGGTTCATCAGCCCCAGCATTTT.

V and J are TRBV4-2 and TRBJ2-7, with TRBD2 matching 10 bases. CDR1 and CDR2 from the germline V gene are LGHNA and YNFKEQ. Losses at the gene ends were 4 bases for V and 7 bases for J; bases not matched to a gene: 10. CDR3 size: 15 residues. DNA for the CDR3: TGTGCCAGCAGCCCTGGAAGACTAGCGGGTCTAGAGCAGTACTTC. It codes for CASSPGRLAGLEQYF.

The genes are TRBV5-5 and TRBJ2-1, with 10 positions matching TRBD2. V trimming: 1 base; J trimming: 0 bases; junction bases outside the gene matches: 4. Germline V CDR1 and CDR2: SGHKS, YYEKEE (reference sequence). The CDR3 has 17 residues. This CDR3 reads CASSLRASGSSYNEQFF. CDR3 DNA sequence: TGTGCCAGCAGCTTGCGGGCTAGCGGGAGCTCCTACAATGAGCAGTTCTTC. Full variable domain (rest looked up from reference TRBV5-5 and TRBJ2-1): DAGVTQSPTHLIKTRGQQVTLRCSPISGHKSVSWYQQVLGQGPQFIFQYYEKEERGRGNFPDRFSARQFPNYSSELNVNALLLGDSALYLCASSLRASGSSYNEQFFGPGTRLTVL.

The CDR3 coding sequence is TGTGCCAGCAGTGACAAAGGGCCCCGAGAGACCCAGTACTTC. Its translation is CASSDKGPRETQYF. The chain has TRBV6-4 and TRBJ2-5; D not certain. Deletions cut 2 bases from V and 4 bases from J, with 11 bases between. This CDR3 has 14 amino acids. Germline CDR1 is MRHNA and CDR2 is SNTAGT.

V and J are TRBV29-1 and TRBJ2-1; TRBD2 might be the D (6 bases). The CDR3 is 16 amino acids. Between the trimmed V and J ends, which lost 0 bases and 3 bases, there was a span of 15 bases. CDR1 SQVTM and CDR2 ANQGSEA come from the germline V gene. The CDR3 nucleotides read TGCAGCGTTGAAGATCCGGGGCGGGATATCTACAATGAGCAGTTCTTC. Translation gives CSVEDPGRDIYNEQFF.

This rearrangement joins TRBV5-1 to TRBJ2-5, with a tentative D call TRBD1 (7 bases). Trimming took off 4 bases at V and 2 bases at J, with 18 bases between the two ends. The CDR3 totals 16 residues. Germline V gene sequence: CDR1 SGHRS, CDR2 YFSETQ. The CDR3 sequence is CASSIQGGTTQETQYF. As DNA, the CDR3 is TGCGCCAGCAGCATTCAGGGGGGAACGACTCAAGAGACCCAGTACTTC.